The present T cell receptor beta chain was sequenced within a study of blood T cells in healthy people across ages. The study's findings and limits: PBMCs went unsorted, and a conclusive naive versus antigen-experienced comparison was therefore prevented.

Primers used in a second PCR of roughly 7 to 12 cycles were a sample-barcoded 5' primer and a J-beta primer mix. Each of the cDNA molecules was tagged by a template-switch adaptor with 12 random nucleotides. Via MiXCR, TCRdb re-called the 5' RACE reads, giving one row per CDR3 protein. The repertoire includes around 940,000 distinct CDR3 sequences, about 51% of them detected once, and about a fifth sits in the top ten. V gave up 2 bases and J gave up 5 bases, with 10 bases separating them. The length of the CDR3 is 13 residues. CDR1 and CDR2 from the germline V gene are LGHDT and YNNKEL (reference sequence). This clonotype appeared a few times. Its antigen remains unknown.

Sequencing was carried out using blood. The source is a woman aged 55-70 years in good health. This rearrangement joins TRBV3-1 to TRBJ2-7; D unresolved. CDR3 sequence: CASSQSGFNEQYF. In DNA, the CDR3 is TGTGCCAGCAGCCAATCAGGCTTTAACGAGCAGTACTTC.